These 30 T cell receptor beta chains were all obtained from the same sample, sequenced in a study of cytomegalovirus exposure and HLA in healthy donors. Here immunoSEQ multiplex PCR was the method, and the copy in TCRdb shows in-frame clones only, minus some. Of hundreds of thousands of clones in the sample, approximately 88% were seen once. Sequenced sample: PBMCs. Source of these receptors: a woman aged 25-40 years in good health and CMV-seropositive.

V is TRBV27 and J is TRBJ1-2; D unresolved. Germline CDR1 reads MNHEY; CDR2 reads SMNVEV (reference sequence). V gave up 4 bases and J gave up 9 bases, with 18 bases separating them. This CDR3 spans 14 amino acids. The CDR3 bases are TGTGCCAGCAGTTCCCAGGACGGCGACTCTAGCTACACCTTC. It is translated as CASSSQDGDSSYTF.

This chain uses TRBV11-3 with TRBJ2-7, with TRBD1 matching over 9 bases. CDR3 length: 19 residues. Germline-derived CDR1 and CDR2 are SGHNT and YENEEA. Losses at the gene ends were 4 bases for V and 0 bases for J; bases not matched to a gene: 16. The DNA for the CDR3 is TGTGCCAGCAGCTCTCAGGGGACTTGGGGACAGGGAGACTCCTACGAGCAGTACTTC. This gives the protein CASSSQGTWGQGDSYEQYF.

The V gene is TRBV6-1, the J gene TRBJ2-6, with TRBD2 identical over 12 bases. Germline V gene sequence: CDR1 MNHNS, CDR2 SASEGT. This CDR3 spans 19 amino acids. The V and J ends lost 3 bases and 1 base, in that order; junction bases with no gene match: 7. The CDR3 reads CASSDLAGGHLSGANVLTF. CDR3 nucleotide sequence: TGTGCCAGCAGTGACCTAGCGGGAGGGCATCTATCTGGGGCCAACGTCCTGACTTTC.

The chain combines TRBV6-5 with TRBJ1-1; no reliable D call. V gave up 7 bases and J gave up 1 base, with 13 bases separating them. In germline, CDR1 is MNHEY, CDR2 SVGAGI. The CDR3 extends over 14 amino acids. CDR3 sequence reads: CASKKRSWNTEAFF. As DNA, the CDR3 is TGTGCCAGCAAAAAAAGGTCGTGGAACACTGAAGCTTTCTTT.

This clone was seen a few times. The chain recombines TRBV30 with TRBJ1-2, with D unclear. CDR1 is GTSNPN and CDR2 is SVGIG in the germline V gene (reference sequence). The CDR3 length is 13 residues. The V end was cut by 4 bases, the J end by 0 bases, with 9 bases between. DNA of the CDR3: TGTGCCTGGATAAAGGGAGCTAACTATGGCTACACCTTC. Amino acids: CAWIKGANYGYTF.

V and J are TRBV5-1 and TRBJ1-5; D is possibly TRBD1 (6 bases). Trimming left V 1 base short and J 0 bases short, with 11 bases between. Germline V CDR1 and CDR2: SGHRS, YFSETQ. The CDR3 spans 16 residues. The CDR3 bases are TGCGCCAGCAGCTTGTCTCCGGGGGCTAGCAATCAGCCCCAGCATTTT. This codes for CASSLSPGASNQPQHF.

Regarding this clone: In the same sample, other DNA sequences code for this CDR3. The gene calls are TRBV30 and TRBJ1-1, with D hard to call. CDR1 GTSNPN and CDR2 SVGIG come from the germline V gene (reference sequence). The CDR3 totals 11 residues. V was cut by 2 bases and J by 5 bases, with 6 bases left in between. The CDR3 nucleotides are TGTGCCTGGAGTCCCGGGACTGAAGCTTTCTTT. Translated: CAWSPGTEAFF.

CDR3 bases: TGTGCCAGCAGCCAAATGACAGCCTACGAGCAGTACTTC. This encodes CASSQMTAYEQYF. The rearrangement uses TRBV4-2 and TRBJ2-7; D is possibly TRBD1 (5 bases). The V gene lost 2 bases and the J gene lost 2 bases, with 7 bases spanning the gap. From germline, CDR1 is LGHNA and CDR2 YNFKEQ. The CDR3 runs to 13 residues.

J is TRBJ2-2 and V is TRBV27, with unresolved D. The length of the CDR3 is 13 residues. Trimming took 5 bases from V and 0 from J, leaving 4 bases between them. CDR1 MNHEY and CDR2 SMNVEV come from the germline V gene (reference sequence). The CDR3: CASSPTNTGELFF. In nucleotides, the CDR3 is TGTGCCAGCAGTCCGACGAACACCGGGGAGCTGTTTTTT.

The chain joins TRBV5-1 to TRBJ2-1; 9 bases line up with TRBD2. CDR1 and CDR2 (germline): SGHRS, YFSETQ. The junction had 12 bases not matched to a gene; V was cut back by 0 bases and J by 11 bases. The CDR3 loop spans 16 amino acids. The CDR3, as DNA: TGCGCCAGCAGCTTGGACTTAGCGGGAGCCGGAATGAAGCAGTTCTTC. Protein: CASSLDLAGAGMKQFF.

The chain joins TRBV29-1 to TRBJ1-4, with 7 nucleotides matching TRBD1. The germline V gene has CDR1 SQVTM and CDR2 ANQGSEA. Trimming at V came to 4 bases and at J to 7 bases, leaving 9 bases not matched to a gene. CDR3 length: 14 amino acids. CDR3 loop: CSVVSGAGGEKLFF. CDR3 nucleotides: TGCAGCGTTGTATCGGGGGCAGGGGGTGAAAAACTGTTTTTT.

This clone was picked up one time. The V gene is TRBV7-8, the J gene TRBJ2-5; a possible D gene is TRBD2 (6 bases). Germline CDR1 and CDR2: SGHVS and FQNEAQ. V was pared by 4 bases and J by 5 bases, with 23 bases between. This CDR3 is built from 17 residues. The CDR3 spells CASSSHLAPGRRETQYF. CDR3 bases: TGTGCCAGCAGCTCCCATTTGGCACCGGGGAGGAGGGAGACCCAGTACTTC. Using reference TRBV7-8 and TRBJ2-5 for the parts outside the CDR3, the full variable domain is GAGVSQSPRYKVAKRGQDVALRCDPISGHVSLFWYQQALGQGPEFLTYFQNEAQLDKSGLPSDRFFAERPEGSVSTLKIQRTQQEDSAVYLCASSSHLAPGRRETQYFGPGTRLLVL.

This CDR3 reads CASGDEQFF. The CDR3 nucleotides are TGTGCCAGCGGTGATGAGCAGTTCTTC. The chain combines TRBV27 with TRBJ2-1; D ambiguous. This CDR3 has 9 residues. Germline-derived CDR1 and CDR2 are MNHEY and SMNVEV (reference sequence). V lost 8 bases to trimming and J lost 8 bases, with 4 bases between them.

The gene calls are TRBV6-6 and TRBJ1-3; D is ambiguous. V was pared by 3 bases and J by 0 bases, with 12 bases between. In germline, CDR1 is MNHNY, CDR2 SVGAGI (reference sequence). The CDR3 length is 16 residues. The chain's CDR3 is CASSYSDSSSGNTIYF. The CDR3 coding sequence is TGTGCCAGCAGTTATTCGGACTCCAGCTCTGGAAACACCATATATTTT.

The V call is TRBV2, the J call TRBJ2-5; TRBD1 matches 10 bases. CDR3 length: 14 amino acids. Germline CDR1 reads SNHLY; CDR2 reads FYNNEI. J was trimmed by 3 bases and V by 6 bases; bases with no gene match: 4. CDR3 sequence reads: CASSGTGAKETQYF. The CDR3 region has the DNA TGTGCCAGCAGCGGGACAGGGGCAAAAGAGACCCAGTACTTC.

The genes are TRBV30 and TRBJ1-1; possible D gene TRBD1, 5 bases. V lost 0 bases, J lost 8 bases, and 16 bases lay in between. This CDR3 spans 14 amino acids. Germline V gives CDR1 GTSNPN, CDR2 SVGIG (reference sequence). CDR3: CAWSVFGGREEAFF. In nucleotides, the CDR3 is TGTGCCTGGAGTGTATTTGGCGGCAGGGAGGAAGCTTTCTTT. The whole variable domain, remainder taken from reference TRBV30 and TRBJ1-1, is SQTIHQWPATLVQPVGSPLSLECTVEGTSNPNLYWYRQAAGRGLQLLFYSVGIGQISSEVPQNLSASRPQDRQFILSSKKLLLSDSGFYLCAWSVFGGREEAFFGQGTRLTVV.

The J gene is TRBJ1-5, the V gene TRBV14; D gene ambiguous. The CDR3 length is 13 residues. The germline V gene has CDR1 SGHDN and CDR2 FVKESK. Trimming took 1 base from V and 6 from J, leaving 7 bases between them. The CDR3 nucleotides are TGTGCCAGCAGCCAAGGCGAAGCTCAGCCCCAGCATTTT. Translation: CASSQGEAQPQHF.

About this clone: This sample also contains other DNA sequences that code for the same CDR3. The rearrangement links TRBV6-5 to TRBJ1-2, with a weak D call TRBD1 (5 bases). CDR3 length: 11 amino acids. V lost 6 bases to trimming and J lost 4 bases, with 6 bases between them. The V gene's germline CDR1 is MNHEY and CDR2 SVGAGI. CDR3 amino acids: CASRGVYGYTF. DNA for the CDR3: TGTGCCAGCAGGGGGGTCTATGGCTACACCTTC.

The chain couples TRBV19 to TRBJ2-7, with a weak D call TRBD1 (6 bases). This CDR3 has 16 residues. V was clipped by 1 base and J by 0 bases, with 13 bases between them. Per the germline V gene, CDR1 is LNHDA and CDR2 is SQIVND (reference sequence). This CDR3 is CASSIGGQGISYEQYF. The CDR3 DNA reads as TGTGCCAGTAGTATAGGCGGCCAGGGGATCTCCTACGAGCAGTACTTC. Drawing the rest from reference TRBV19 and TRBJ2-7, the complete variable domain is DGGITQSPKYLFRKEGQNVTLSCEQNLNHDAMYWYRQDPGQGLRLIYYSQIVNDFQKGDIAEGYSVSREKKESFPLTVTSAQKNPTAFYLCASSIGGQGISYEQYFGPGTRLTVT.

This sequence joins TRBV13 and TRBJ2-3; TRBD2 agrees at 8 bases. The CDR3 contains 15 residues. V lost 3 bases to trimming and J lost 0 bases; unmatched junction nucleotides: 2. Germline CDR1 reads PRHDT; CDR2 reads FYEKMQ (reference sequence). The CDR3 here is CASSFPSGSTDTQYF. CDR3 nucleotide sequence: TGTGCCAGCAGCTTCCCTAGCGGGAGCACAGATACGCAGTATTTT.

This chain joins TRBV27 and TRBJ1-1; D is unresolved. Trimming shortened V by 7 bases and J by 4 bases, and 10 bases separated the two germline ends. Germline V lookup: CDR1 MNHEY, CDR2 SMNVEV (reference sequence). This CDR3 is 12 amino acids long. The CDR3 DNA follows: TGTGCCAGCACCGGGTTGGGCACTGAAGCTTTCTTT. Translated: CASTGLGTEAFF.

This chain connects TRBV10-3 to TRBJ2-6, with D possibly matching TRBD2 (6 bases). CDR3 size: 15 residues. Trimming left V 4 bases short and J 1 base short, with 8 bases between. Per germline, CDR1 ENHRY and CDR2 SYGVKD. CDR3 sequence (DNA): TGTGCCATCAGTGGCGGGGAATCTGGGGCCAACGTCCTGACTTTC. Encoded protein: CAISGGESGANVLTF.

The CDR3 coding sequence is TGTGCCAGCAGCTTGGGGCGGTACTTC. Its translation is CASSLGRYF. This rearrangement joins TRBV5-8 to TRBJ2-7; D is unresolved. The V and J ends lost 0 bases and 12 bases respectively, with 4 bases between them. Germline-derived CDR1 and CDR2 are SGHTS and YDEGEE. This CDR3 region has 9 residues.

The V call is TRBV9, the J call TRBJ2-1; D may be TRBD1 or TRBD2 (6 bases each). This CDR3 is built from 16 residues. V was clipped by 3 bases and J by 4 bases, with 17 bases between them. Germline lookup yields CDR1 SGDLS and CDR2 YYNGEE. DNA of the CDR3: TGTGCCAGCAGCGGGGGGGCCAATGCTGGGTACAATGAGCAGTTCTTC. It encodes CASSGGANAGYNEQFF.

The chain is built from TRBV9 and TRBJ2-1, with 7 bases fitting TRBD2. Looked up from germline, CDR1 is SGDLS and CDR2 is YYNGEE. Trimming took 4 bases from V and 8 from J; bases not matched to a gene: 15. CDR3 length: 16 amino acids. The CDR3 DNA reads as TGTGCCAGCAGCCCTCTCGCGGGAGCGGTAGTGTATGAGCAGTTCTTC. Protein product: CASSPLAGAVVYEQFF.

V and J are TRBV6-1 and TRBJ2-4, with 9 bases identical to TRBD2. With 4 bases clipped from V and 4 bases from J, the junction kept 8 bases outside the gene matches. The CDR3 extends over 16 amino acids. Germline V gene sequence: CDR1 MNHNS, CDR2 SASEGT. DNA of the CDR3: TGTGCCAGCAGTGGTCGGACTAGCGTAACGAAAAACATTCAGTACTTC. It codes for CASSGRTSVTKNIQYF.

This clone was counted a few times. DNA of the CDR3: TGTGCCAGCAGTAGACAGGGCCAGCCCCAGCATTTT. Translated, it gives CASSRQGQPQHF. The chain carries TRBV2 and TRBJ1-5, with TRBD1 matching over 7 bases. In germline, CDR1 is SNHLY, CDR2 FYNNEI. J lost 7 bases, V lost 5 bases, and 2 bases had no gene match. The CDR3 totals 12 residues.

This rearrangement joins TRBV30 to TRBJ1-2; D not certain. V was shortened by 2 bases and J by 4 bases, with 11 bases between the two germline ends. Germline V gene lookup returns CDR1 GTSNPN and CDR2 SVGIG (reference sequence). The CDR3 is 13 residues long. The CDR3 loop reads CAWSRGPRYGYTF. The CDR3, as DNA: TGTGCCTGGAGTCGGGGTCCGCGCTATGGCTACACCTTC. The full variable domain, completed using reference TRBV30 and TRBJ1-2, is SQTIHQWPATLVQPVGSPLSLECTVEGTSNPNLYWYRQAAGRGLQLLFYSVGIGQISSEVPQNLSASRPQDRQFILSSKKLLLSDSGFYLCAWSRGPRYGYTFGSGTRLTVV.

CDR3 residues: CASSLEGNTEAFF. The CDR3 region has the DNA TGTGCCAGCAGCTTAGAAGGGAACACTGAAGCTTTCTTT. The rearrangement links TRBV11-2 to TRBJ1-1; unclear D gene. Germline V gives CDR1 SGHAT, CDR2 FQNNGV. V lost 0 bases to trimming and J lost 1 base, with 3 bases between them. The CDR3 spans 13 residues.

The genes are TRBV29-1 and TRBJ2-1; no definite D call. Between the trimmed V and J ends, which lost 7 bases and 4 bases, there was a span of 8 bases. This CDR3 has 11 amino acids. Germline CDR1 is SQVTM and CDR2 is ANQGSEA. In DNA form, the CDR3 reads TGCAGCGCGCTAGAGTACAATGAGCAGTTCTTC. It specifies CSALEYNEQFF.